These 13 T cell receptor beta chains came from one sample sequenced in a study of graft-versus-host responses after intestinal transplantation. Produced via immunoSEQ multiplex PCR; TCRdb's table is partial and in-frame only. The sample has more than 9,500 clones; about a third are singletons. Co-plating was performed using approximately 200,000 CFSE-labeled responder cells and approximately 200,000 irradiated, violet-dye-labeled stimulator cells. The source material was alloreactive CD8+ T cells from a mixed lymphocyte reaction culture, sampled before intestinal transplant. The subset: CFSE-low proliferating T cells sorted from approximately six-day pre-transplant mixed lymphocyte reaction (GvH or HvG direction). The receptors stem from a human patient who received an intestinal transplant.

This rearrangement joins TRBV28 to TRBJ2-1; 9 nucleotides agree with TRBD2. V lost 4 bases and J lost 5; bases outside the gene matches: 9. The CDR3 runs to 16 residues. Germline CDR1 and CDR2: MDHEN and SYDVKM. As DNA, the CDR3 is TGTGCCAGCAGTTCGCTGCCTAGCGGGACCAACAATGAGCAGTTCTTC. Its translation: CASSSLPSGTNNEQFF.

The chain uses TRBV10-3 and TRBJ2-6; D might be TRBD1 (6 bases). The V and J ends lost 0 bases and 0 bases respectively, with 12 bases between them. Germline values: CDR1 ENHRY, CDR2 SYGVKD. The CDR3 covers 18 residues. This CDR3 is CAISESGQGISGANVLTF. CDR3 nucleotide sequence: TGTGCCATCAGTGAGTCGGGTCAGGGGATCTCTGGGGCCAACGTCCTGACTTTC.

This chain connects TRBV5-6 to TRBJ1-2; D unresolved. The germline gives CDR1 SGHDT, CDR2 YYEEEE. V lost 0 bases to trimming and J lost 5 bases, with 14 bases between them. This CDR3 region has 15 residues. The CDR3 here is CASSLAVQSPYGYTF. The DNA for the CDR3 is TGTGCCAGCAGCTTGGCGGTCCAGAGCCCTTATGGCTACACCTTC.

This chain links TRBV9 with TRBJ1-1; the match to TRBD1 covers 8 bases. Germline V gene lookup returns CDR1 SGDLS and CDR2 YYNGEE. The V segment lost 4 bases and the J segment 7 bases; nucleotides outside the gene matches: 3. The CDR3 extends over 12 amino acids. The CDR3 region is CASSPGGGEAFF. The CDR3 DNA sequence: TGTGCCAGCAGCCCAGGGGGCGGTGAAGCTTTCTTT.

To note about this clone: Germline and junction disagree at one end, which may indicate a read error. The chain carries TRBV4-1 and TRBJ2-1; D unresolved. This CDR3 is 15 amino acids long. Per the germline V gene, CDR1 is MGHRA and CDR2 is YSYEKL. The CDR3 is CASSQELLTYNEQFF. CDR3 DNA sequence: TGTGCCAGCAGCCAAGAACTATTAACCTACAATGAGCAGTTCTTC.

This clone came up a few times. This rearrangement joins TRBV27 to TRBJ2-7; TRBD2 aligns across 9 bases. The CDR3 spans 15 residues. In germline, CDR1 is MNHEY, CDR2 SMNVEV (reference sequence). V shed 2 bases and J 4 bases; nucleotides not matched to a gene: 6. This CDR3 is CASSLAGTSFYEQYF. CDR3 DNA: TGTGCCAGCAGTTTAGCCGGGACTAGCTTTTACGAGCAGTACTTC.

The rearrangement joins TRBV6-5 to TRBJ2-2; D is possibly TRBD2 (5 bases). The V end was cut by 8 bases, the J end by 7 bases, with 20 bases between. Germline values: CDR1 MNHEY, CDR2 SVGAGI. This CDR3 spans 15 amino acids. The CDR3 nucleotides are TGTGCCAGCGCTCCTCGGAGCGGTACGGTCGGGGAGCTGTTTTTT. Translation gives CASAPRSGTVGELFF.

V gene TRBV28 combines with J gene TRBJ2-7; D is ambiguous. CDR1 is MDHEN, CDR2 SYDVKM, per germline. Trimming took 4 bases from V and 2 from J, leaving 3 bases between them. The CDR3 spans 11 residues. The CDR3 DNA sequence: TGTGCCAGCAGTTGGGCCTACGAGCAGTACTTC. Translated: CASSWAYEQYF.

By sample fraction, this clone is medium-sized (0.01 to 0.1%). V usage is TRBV7-6 and J usage is TRBJ1-2, with TRBD1 matching over 9 bases. Germline-derived CDR1 and CDR2 are SGHVS and FNYEAQ. V lost 5 bases and J lost 0; bases outside the gene matches: 13. This CDR3 contains 18 residues. This CDR3 reads CASSHPSGQGPANYGYTF. The CDR3 region has the DNA TGTGCCAGCAGCCACCCCTCAGGACAGGGGCCTGCTAACTATGGCTACACCTTC.

The J gene is TRBJ2-1, the V gene TRBV28, with 14 nucleotides matching TRBD2. Germline CDR1 MDHEN, CDR2 SYDVKM. The V and J ends lost 7 bases and 5 bases, in that order; junction bases with no gene match: 10. The CDR3 is 17 amino acids. This CDR3 is CASIQGLAGAGDNEQFF. Here the CDR3 DNA reads TGTGCCAGCATCCAGGGACTAGCGGGGGCAGGAGACAATGAGCAGTTCTTC.

This clone was observed a few times. The chain carries TRBV9 and TRBJ2-5; 9 nucleotides line up with TRBD2. From germline, CDR1 is SGDLS and CDR2 YYNGEE. The CDR3 contains 18 residues. Trimming removed 0 bases from V and 1 base from J; junction bases left unmatched: 10. The CDR3 nucleotides read TGTGCCAGCAGCGTAGCCGATAGACTAGCGGAGGGCCAAGAGACCCAGTACTTC. This encodes CASSVADRLAEGQETQYF.

This chain uses TRBV7-3 with TRBJ2-5, with TRBD2 identical over 14 bases. Germline V gene lookup returns CDR1 SGHTA and CDR2 FQGTGA. This CDR3 comprises 16 residues. V gave up 5 bases and J gave up 5 bases; unmatched junction bases: 7. In DNA, the CDR3 is TGTGCCAGCAGCCTGGGACTAGCGGGAGTGTGGGAGACCCAGTACTTC. Translating gives CASSLGLAGVWETQYF.

The table lists this clone with a few counts. This chain links TRBV19 with TRBJ2-7, with 7 bases matching TRBD1. The V segment lost 3 bases and the J segment 2 bases; nucleotides outside the gene matches: 7. CDR1 is LNHDA, CDR2 SQIVND, per germline (reference sequence). CDR3 length: 15 residues. CDR3 bases: TGTGCCAGTAGTATTGGAACAGGGGAAACCTACGAGCAGTACTTC. Amino acids: CASSIGTGETYEQYF.